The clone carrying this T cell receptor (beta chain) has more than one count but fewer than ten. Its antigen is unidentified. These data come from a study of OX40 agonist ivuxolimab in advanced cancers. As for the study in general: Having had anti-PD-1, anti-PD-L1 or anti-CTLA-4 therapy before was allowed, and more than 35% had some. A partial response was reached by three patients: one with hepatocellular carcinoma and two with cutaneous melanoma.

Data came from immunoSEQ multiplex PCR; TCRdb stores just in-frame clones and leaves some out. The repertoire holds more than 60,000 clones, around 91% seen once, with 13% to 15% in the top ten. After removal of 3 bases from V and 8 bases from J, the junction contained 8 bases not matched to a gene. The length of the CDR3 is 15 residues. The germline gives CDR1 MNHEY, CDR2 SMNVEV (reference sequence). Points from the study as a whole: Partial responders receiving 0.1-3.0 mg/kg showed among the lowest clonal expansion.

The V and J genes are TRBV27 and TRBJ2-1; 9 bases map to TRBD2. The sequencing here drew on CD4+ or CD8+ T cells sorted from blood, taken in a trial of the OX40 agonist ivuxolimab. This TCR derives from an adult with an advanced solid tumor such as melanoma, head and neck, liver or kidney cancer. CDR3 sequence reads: CASSFYLGLADEQFF. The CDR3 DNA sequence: TGTGCCAGCAGTTTCTATCTGGGACTAGCCGATGAGCAGTTCTTC.